One sample yielded the 2 T cell receptor beta chains listed below, sequenced in a study of cytomegalovirus exposure and HLA in healthy donors. Only in-frame clones appear in the TCRdb table, and some are missing; sequencing was by immunoSEQ multiplex PCR. Of roughly 62,000 clones listed, around nine tenths are singletons. The sequencing input was PBMCs. These receptors were obtained from a woman in her twenties or thirties in good health and CMV-seronegative.

A single count supports this clone. The chain has TRBV2 and TRBJ2-1; 7 bases line up with TRBD1. The CDR3 is made up of 16 amino acids. V was pared by 4 bases and J by 6 bases, with 12 bases of the junction left unmatched. The germline V gene has CDR1 SNHLY and CDR2 FYNNEI. CDR3 protein: CASSVPGTEYLNEQFF. In nucleotides, the CDR3 is TGTGCCAGCAGTGTTCCGGGGACAGAGTACCTCAATGAGCAGTTCTTC.

This clone occurred a few times. The rearrangement uses TRBV7-8 and TRBJ1-3; 10 nucleotides match TRBD1. The CDR3 length is 16 residues. Germline trimming cut 5 bases from V and 0 bases from J; bases unmatched to any gene: 4. Germline loops: CDR1 SGHVS, CDR2 FQNEAQ. The CDR3 DNA follows: TGTGCCAGCAGCAGGACAGGGGGGAGCTCTGGAAACACCATATATTTT. Translated: CASSRTGGSSGNTIYF.